This TCR beta chain emerged from a study of post-analysis software for immune sequencing data. On this clonotype itself: Its antigen is unknown.

Incorporated into the TCR beta cDNA libraries were unique molecular identifiers, which served to reduce PCR and sequencing biases. The authors obtained 400,000 to 600,000 cDNA molecules from approximately 0.95 to 9.8 million T cells. TCRdb used MiXCR to reprocess the PCR reads, holding one entry per CDR3 protein. The data show about 400,000 distinct CDR3 sequences, roughly 30% seen once. This CDR3 has 15 residues. The germline CDR1 and CDR2 sequences are SNHLY and FYNNEI. The V and J ends lost 6 bases and 7 bases, in that order; junction bases with no gene match: 4. Study outcomes and limitations: Controls' normalized Chao1 diversity significantly exceeded that of multiple sclerosis patients. Four or five TRBV segments were more frequent in patients than controls; TRBV5-6, TRBV5-1 and TRBV20-1 belonged to this group.

This TCR came from a girl under 18 with multiple sclerosis. The chain links TRBV2 to TRBJ2-1; 15 nucleotides line up with TRBD2. Sequencing was done on a sample of blood. The CDR3 here is CASRGTSGGSNEQFF. Here the CDR3 DNA reads TGTGCCAGCAGGGGGACTAGCGGGGGGAGTAATGAGCAGTTCTTC.